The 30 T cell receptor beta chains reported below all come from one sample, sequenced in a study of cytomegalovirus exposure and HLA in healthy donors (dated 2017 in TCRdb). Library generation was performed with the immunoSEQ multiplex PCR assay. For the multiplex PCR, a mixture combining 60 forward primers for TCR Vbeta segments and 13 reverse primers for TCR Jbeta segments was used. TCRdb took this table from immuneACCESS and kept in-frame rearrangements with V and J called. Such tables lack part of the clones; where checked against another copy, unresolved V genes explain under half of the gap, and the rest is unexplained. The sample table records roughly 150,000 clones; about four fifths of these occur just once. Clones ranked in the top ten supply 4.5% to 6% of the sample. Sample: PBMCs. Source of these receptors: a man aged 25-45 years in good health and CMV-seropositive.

CDR3 bases: TGTGCCAGCGGAACAGGGAAAGGCAATCAGCCCCAGCATTTT. This translates into CASGTGKGNQPQHF. The chain links TRBV2 to TRBJ1-5; the D gene is possibly TRBD1 (6 bases). Trimming took 8 bases from V and 2 from J, leaving 13 bases between them. The CDR3 length is 14 residues. Germline loops: CDR1 SNHLY, CDR2 FYNNEI.

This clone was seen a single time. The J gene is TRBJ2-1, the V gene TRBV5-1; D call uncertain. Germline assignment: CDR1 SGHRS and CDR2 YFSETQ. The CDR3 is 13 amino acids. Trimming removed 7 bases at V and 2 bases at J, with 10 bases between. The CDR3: CASRRVAYNEQFF. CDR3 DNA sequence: TGCGCCAGCCGTCGGGTAGCCTACAATGAGCAGTTCTTC.

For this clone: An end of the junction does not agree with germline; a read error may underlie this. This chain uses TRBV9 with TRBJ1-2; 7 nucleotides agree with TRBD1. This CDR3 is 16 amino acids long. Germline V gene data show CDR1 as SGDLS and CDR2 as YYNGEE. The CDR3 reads CTSTLGDSGANYGYTF. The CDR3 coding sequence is TGTACCAGCACCCTAGGGGACAGTGGAGCTAACTATGGCTACACCTTC.

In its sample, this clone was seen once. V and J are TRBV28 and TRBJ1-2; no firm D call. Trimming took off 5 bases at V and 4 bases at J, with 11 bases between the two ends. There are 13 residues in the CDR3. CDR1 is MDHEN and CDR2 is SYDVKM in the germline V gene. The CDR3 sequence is CASSTHTVYGYTF. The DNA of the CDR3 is TGTGCCAGCAGTACCCACACCGTCTATGGCTACACCTTC.

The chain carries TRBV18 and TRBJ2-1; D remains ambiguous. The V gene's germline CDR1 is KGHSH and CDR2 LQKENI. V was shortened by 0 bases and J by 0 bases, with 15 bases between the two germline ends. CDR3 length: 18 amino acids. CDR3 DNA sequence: TGTGCCAGCTCACCACCGTGGAATAGCCCCAGCTCCTACAATGAGCAGTTCTTC. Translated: CASSPPWNSPSSYNEQFF.

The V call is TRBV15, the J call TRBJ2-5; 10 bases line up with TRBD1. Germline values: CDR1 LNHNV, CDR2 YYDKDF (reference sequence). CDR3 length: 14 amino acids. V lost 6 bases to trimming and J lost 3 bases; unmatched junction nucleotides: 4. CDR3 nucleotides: TGTGCCACCAGGACAGGGACAGGGGAAGAGACCCAGTACTTC. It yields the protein CATRTGTGEETQYF.

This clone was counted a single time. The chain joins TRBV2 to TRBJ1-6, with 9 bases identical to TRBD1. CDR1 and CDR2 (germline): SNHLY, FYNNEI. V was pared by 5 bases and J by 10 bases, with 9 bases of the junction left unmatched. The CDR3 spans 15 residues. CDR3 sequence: CASSPSGTGRSPLHF. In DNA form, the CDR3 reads TGTGCCAGCAGTCCCTCGGGGACAGGGAGATCACCCCTCCACTTT.

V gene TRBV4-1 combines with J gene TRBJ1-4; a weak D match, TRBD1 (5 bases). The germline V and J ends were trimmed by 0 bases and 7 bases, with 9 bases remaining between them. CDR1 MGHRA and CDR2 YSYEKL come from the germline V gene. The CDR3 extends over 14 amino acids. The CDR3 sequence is CASSQEGGTEKLFF. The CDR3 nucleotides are TGCGCCAGCAGCCAAGAGGGGGGGACTGAAAAACTGTTTTTT.

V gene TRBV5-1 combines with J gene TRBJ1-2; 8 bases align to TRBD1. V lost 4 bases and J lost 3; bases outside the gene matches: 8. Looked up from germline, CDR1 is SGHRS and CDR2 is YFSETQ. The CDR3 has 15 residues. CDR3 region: CASSTGQGGYYGYTF. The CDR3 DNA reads TGCGCCAGCAGCACAGGACAGGGCGGGTACTATGGCTACACCTTC.

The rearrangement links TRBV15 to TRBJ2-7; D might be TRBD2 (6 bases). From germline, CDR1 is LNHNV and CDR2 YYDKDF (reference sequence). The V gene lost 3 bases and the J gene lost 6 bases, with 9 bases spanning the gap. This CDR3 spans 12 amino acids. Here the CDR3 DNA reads TGTGCCACCAGCAGTGAGGGAGGCGAGCAGTACTTC. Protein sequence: CATSSEGGEQYF.

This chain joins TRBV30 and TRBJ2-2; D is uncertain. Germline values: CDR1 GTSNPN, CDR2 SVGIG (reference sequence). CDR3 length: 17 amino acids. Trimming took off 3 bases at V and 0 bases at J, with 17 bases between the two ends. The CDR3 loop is CAWRNLRTKANTGELFF. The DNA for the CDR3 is TGTGCCTGGAGGAACTTAAGAACGAAAGCGAACACCGGGGAGCTGTTTTTT.

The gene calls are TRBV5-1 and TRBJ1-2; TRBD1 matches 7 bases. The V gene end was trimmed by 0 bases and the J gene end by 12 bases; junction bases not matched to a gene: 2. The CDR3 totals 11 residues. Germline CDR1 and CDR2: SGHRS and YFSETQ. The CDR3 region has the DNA TGCGCCAGCAGCTTGGGACAGGGCCACACCTTC. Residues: CASSLGQGHTF.

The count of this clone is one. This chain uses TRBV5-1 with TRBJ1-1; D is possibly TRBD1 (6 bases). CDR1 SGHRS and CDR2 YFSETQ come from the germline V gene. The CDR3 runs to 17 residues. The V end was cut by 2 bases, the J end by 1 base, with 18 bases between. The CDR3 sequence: CASSFVQGQSQNTEAFF. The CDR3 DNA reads TGCGCCAGCAGCTTCGTACAAGGACAGAGCCAGAACACTGAAGCTTTCTTT.

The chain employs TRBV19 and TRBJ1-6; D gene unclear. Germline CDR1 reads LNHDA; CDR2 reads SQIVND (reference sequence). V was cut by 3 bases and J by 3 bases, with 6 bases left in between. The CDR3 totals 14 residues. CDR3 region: CASSIPGYNSPLHF. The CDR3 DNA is TGTGCCAGTAGTATCCCGGGCTATAATTCACCCCTCCACTTT.

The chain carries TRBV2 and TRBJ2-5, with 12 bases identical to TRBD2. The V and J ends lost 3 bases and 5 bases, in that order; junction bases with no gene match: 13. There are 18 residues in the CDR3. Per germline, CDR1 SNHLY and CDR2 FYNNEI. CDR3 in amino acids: CASSETLLAGGPLETQYF. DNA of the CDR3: TGTGCCAGCAGTGAGACCCTTCTAGCGGGAGGGCCTCTTGAGACCCAGTACTTC.

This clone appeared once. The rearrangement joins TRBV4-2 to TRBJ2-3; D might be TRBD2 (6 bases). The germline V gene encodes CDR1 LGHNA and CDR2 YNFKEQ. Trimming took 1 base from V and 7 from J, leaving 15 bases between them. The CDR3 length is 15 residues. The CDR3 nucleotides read TGTGCCAGCAGCCAAGTTTTGGCTAGCGAATATACGCAGTATTTT. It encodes CASSQVLASEYTQYF.

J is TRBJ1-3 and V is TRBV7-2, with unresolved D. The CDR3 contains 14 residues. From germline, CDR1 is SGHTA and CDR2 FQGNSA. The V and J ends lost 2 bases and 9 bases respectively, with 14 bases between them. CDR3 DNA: TGTGCCAGCAGCTTATTGGCCGTCAGCGCCACCATATATTTT. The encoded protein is CASSLLAVSATIYF.

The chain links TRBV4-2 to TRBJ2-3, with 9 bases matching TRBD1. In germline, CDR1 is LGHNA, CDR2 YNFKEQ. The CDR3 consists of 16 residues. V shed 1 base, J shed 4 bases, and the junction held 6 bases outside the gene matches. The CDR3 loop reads CASSQGGQGSSDTQYF. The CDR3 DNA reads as TGTGCCAGCAGCCAAGGGGGACAGGGAAGCTCAGATACGCAGTATTTT.

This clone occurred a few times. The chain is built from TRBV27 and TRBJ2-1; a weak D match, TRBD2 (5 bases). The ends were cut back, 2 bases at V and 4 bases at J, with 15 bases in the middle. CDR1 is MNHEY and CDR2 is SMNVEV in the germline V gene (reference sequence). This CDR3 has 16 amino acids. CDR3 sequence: CASSLGAGPRYNEQFF. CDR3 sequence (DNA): TGTGCCAGCAGTTTAGGCGCGGGCCCCCGATACAATGAGCAGTTCTTC.

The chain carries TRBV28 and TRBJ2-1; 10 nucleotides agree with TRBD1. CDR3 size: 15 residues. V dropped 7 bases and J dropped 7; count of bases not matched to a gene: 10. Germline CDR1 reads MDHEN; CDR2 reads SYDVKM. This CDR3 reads CASTEGDRGRNEQFF. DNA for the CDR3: TGTGCCAGCACCGAAGGGGACAGGGGAAGAAATGAGCAGTTCTTC.

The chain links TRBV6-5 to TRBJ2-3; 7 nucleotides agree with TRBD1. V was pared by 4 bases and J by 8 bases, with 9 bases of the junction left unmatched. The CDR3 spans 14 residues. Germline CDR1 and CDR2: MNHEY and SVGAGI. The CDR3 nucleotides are TGTGCCAGCAGTTCCGGGACAGACACGGCTACGCAGTATTTT. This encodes CASSSGTDTATQYF.

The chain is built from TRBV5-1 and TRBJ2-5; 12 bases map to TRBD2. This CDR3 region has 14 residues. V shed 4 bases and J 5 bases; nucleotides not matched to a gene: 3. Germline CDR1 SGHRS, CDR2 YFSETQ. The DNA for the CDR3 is TGCGCCAGCAGCCCCGGGACTAGCGGGGAGACCCAGTACTTC. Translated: CASSPGTSGETQYF. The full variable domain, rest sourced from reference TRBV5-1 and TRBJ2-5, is KAGVTQTPRYLIKTRGQQVTLSCSPISGHRSVSWYQQTPGQGLQFLFEYFSETQRNKGNFPGRFSGRQFSNSRSEMNVSTLELGDSALYLCASSPGTSGETQYFGPGTRLLVL.

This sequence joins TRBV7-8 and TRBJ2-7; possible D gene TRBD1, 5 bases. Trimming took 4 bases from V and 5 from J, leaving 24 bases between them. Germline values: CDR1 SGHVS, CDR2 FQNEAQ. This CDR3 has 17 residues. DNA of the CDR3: TGTGCCAGCAGCTCCGCTCCAGTTATTATAGGGGTTGACGAGCAGTACTTC. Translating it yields CASSSAPVIIGVDEQYF.

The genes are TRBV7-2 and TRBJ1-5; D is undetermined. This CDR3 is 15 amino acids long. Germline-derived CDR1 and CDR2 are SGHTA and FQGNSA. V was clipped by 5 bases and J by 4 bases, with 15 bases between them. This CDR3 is CASSLIPGFNQPQHF. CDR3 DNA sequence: TGTGCCAGCAGCCTCATCCCAGGTTTTAATCAGCCCCAGCATTTT.

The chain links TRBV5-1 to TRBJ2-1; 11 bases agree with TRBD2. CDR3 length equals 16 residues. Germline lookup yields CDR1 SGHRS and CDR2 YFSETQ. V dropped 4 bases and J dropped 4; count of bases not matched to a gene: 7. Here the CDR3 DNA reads TGCGCCAGCAGCCAAGGACTAGCGGGCTATTACAATGAGCAGTTCTTC. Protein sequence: CASSQGLAGYYNEQFF.

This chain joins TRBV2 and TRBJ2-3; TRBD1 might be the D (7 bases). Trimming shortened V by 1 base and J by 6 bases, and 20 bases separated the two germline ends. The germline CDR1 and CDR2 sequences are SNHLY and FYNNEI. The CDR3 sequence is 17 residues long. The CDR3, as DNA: TGTGCCAGCAGTGAAGTCGGAGGCGTCAGGGGGGACGATACGCAGTATTTT. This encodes CASSEVGGVRGDDTQYF.

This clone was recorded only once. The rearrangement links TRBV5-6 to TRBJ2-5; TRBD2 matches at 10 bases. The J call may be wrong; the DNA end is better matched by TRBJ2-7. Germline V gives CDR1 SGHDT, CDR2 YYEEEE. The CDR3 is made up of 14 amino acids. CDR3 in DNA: TGTGCCAGCAGACCTAGCGGGGGTTCCTACGAGCAGTACTTC. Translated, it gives CASRPSGGSYEQYF.

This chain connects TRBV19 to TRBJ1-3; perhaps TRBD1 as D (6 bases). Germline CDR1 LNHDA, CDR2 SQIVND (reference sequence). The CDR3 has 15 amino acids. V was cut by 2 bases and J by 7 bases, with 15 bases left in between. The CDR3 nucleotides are TGTGCCAGTAGTATAACAGGGCTGGGCGAGAACACCATATATTTT. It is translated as CASSITGLGENTIYF.

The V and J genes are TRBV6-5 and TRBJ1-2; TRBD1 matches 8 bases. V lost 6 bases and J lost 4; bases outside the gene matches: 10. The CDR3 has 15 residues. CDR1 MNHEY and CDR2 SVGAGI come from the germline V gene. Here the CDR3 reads CASSPTGGSLYGYTF. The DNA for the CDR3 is TGTGCCAGCAGCCCCACAGGGGGTTCACTCTATGGCTACACCTTC.

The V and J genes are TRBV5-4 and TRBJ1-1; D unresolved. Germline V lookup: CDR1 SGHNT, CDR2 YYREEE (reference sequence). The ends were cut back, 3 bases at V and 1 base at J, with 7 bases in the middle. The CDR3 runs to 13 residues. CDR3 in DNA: TGTGCCAGCAGCTCTAACTGGAACACTGAAGCTTTCTTT. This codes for CASSSNWNTEAFF.